The 26 T cell receptor beta chains given below trace back to one sample, sequenced in a study of blood T cells in healthy people across ages. Sample-barcoded 5' priming and a J-beta primer mix drove a second PCR of roughly 7 to 11 cycles. TCRdb reprocessed the 5' RACE reads via MiXCR and lists one record per CDR3 protein. Of 1.5 million to 2 million distinct CDR3 sequences listed, approximately 32% are singletons. Sequencing was done on a sample of blood. Every receptor here comes from a woman aged 30 to 39 in good health.

This clonotype was counted only a few times. In nucleotides, the CDR3 is TGCAGTGCTAGAGACCCTAAGGTGGGGGGCATCACTGAAGCTTTCTTT. It yields the protein CSARDPKVGGITEAFF. The rearrangement joins TRBV20-1 to TRBJ1-1; perhaps TRBD1 as D (6 bases). The germline V gene has CDR1 DFQATT and CDR2 SNEGSKA (reference sequence). The CDR3 covers 16 residues. Trimming took 0 bases from V and 4 from J, leaving 18 bases between them.

This sequence joins TRBV3-1 and TRBJ1-1, with TRBD1 matching over 9 bases. Germline assignment: CDR1 LGHDT and CDR2 YNNKEL (reference sequence). V lost 8 bases, J lost 5 bases, and 3 bases stayed unmatched. The CDR3 is 12 amino acids. The DNA for the CDR3 is TGTGCCAGCGGGACAGGGAAGACTGAAGCTTTCTTT. The encoded protein is CASGTGKTEAFF.

This clonotype turned up a few times. The junction departs from germline at one end; a sequencing error may be responsible. The chain recombines TRBV5-5 with TRBJ2-7; TRBD1 matches at 8 bases. CDR1 SGHKS and CDR2 YYEKEE come from the germline V gene (reference sequence). CDR3 length equals 14 residues. The DNA for the CDR3 is TGTGCCGGCAGCCCCGGACAGGGTTCCTACGAGCAGTACTTC. It codes for CAGSPGQGSYEQYF.

This clonotype was observed a handful of times. This sequence joins TRBV6-1 and TRBJ2-1; D not resolved. The CDR3 extends over 13 amino acids. Germline V lookup: CDR1 MNHNS, CDR2 SASEGT. The CDR3 loop reads CASKTYLYNEQFF. The DNA for the CDR3 is TGTGCTTCTAAGACCTACCTATACAATGAGCAGTTCTTC.

The rearrangement uses TRBV7-2 and TRBJ2-2, with TRBD1 identical over 9 bases. V gave up 8 bases and J gave up 7 bases; unmatched junction bases: 11. This CDR3 has 15 amino acids. Germline V gives CDR1 SGHTA, CDR2 FQGNSA. The CDR3 spells CASGRDRVSNGELFF. The CDR3 nucleotides are TGTGCCAGCGGGCGGGACAGGGTATCTAACGGGGAGCTGTTTTTT.

This clonotype was detected only a few times. J is TRBJ1-4 and V is TRBV15, with TRBD1 as a possible D gene (6 bases). The CDR3 is 13 residues long. The V gene's germline CDR1 is LNHNV and CDR2 YYDKDF (reference sequence). V lost 5 bases and J 7 bases, leaving 11 bases between the germline ends. CDR3 protein: CATSFGTFEKLFF. DNA for the CDR3: TGTGCCACCAGCTTCGGGACATTTGAAAAACTGTTTTTT. Looking up the rest from reference TRBV15 and TRBJ1-4 gives the full variable domain: DAMVIQNPRYQVTQFGKPVTLSCSQTLNHNVMYWYQQKSSQAPKLLFHYYDKDFNNEADTPDNFQSRRPNTSFCFLDIRSPGLGDTAMYLCATSFGTFEKLFFGSGTQLSVL.

The CDR3 sequence: CSARRDYTDTQYF. DNA of the CDR3: TGCAGTGCTAGGCGGGATTACACAGATACGCAGTATTTT. This sequence joins TRBV20-1 and TRBJ2-3; weak D call: TRBD2 (6 bases). V lost 3 bases and J lost 2, with 9 bases in between. From germline, CDR1 is DFQATT and CDR2 SNEGSKA (reference sequence). CDR3 size: 13 residues.

This CDR3 reads CASRGQGGADTQYF. As DNA, the CDR3 is TGTGCCAGCAGGGGACAGGGGGGAGCAGATACGCAGTATTTT. V is TRBV6-1 and J is TRBJ2-3; 11 bases line up with TRBD1. V lost 6 bases and J lost 4; bases outside the gene matches: 3. Germline CDR1 is MNHNS and CDR2 is SASEGT. The CDR3 consists of 14 residues.

V usage is TRBV28 and J usage is TRBJ2-1; perhaps TRBD2 as D (5 bases). Between the trimmed V and J ends, which lost 3 bases and 2 bases, there was a span of 11 bases. This CDR3 is 15 amino acids long. Germline V gene sequence: CDR1 MDHEN, CDR2 SYDVKM. The CDR3 loop is CASSFESGTYNEQFF. CDR3 sequence (DNA): TGTGCCAGCAGTTTTGAATCGGGAACCTACAATGAGCAGTTCTTC.

This clonotype turned up a few times. The chain is built from TRBV6-2 or TRBV6-3 and TRBJ2-7, with D unresolved. The CDR3 is 13 residues long. Germline V gene data show CDR1 as MNHEY and CDR2 as SVGEGT. The germline V and J ends were trimmed by 2 bases and 6 bases, with 11 bases remaining between them. The CDR3 loop reads CASSYGINTEQYF. The CDR3 DNA sequence: TGTGCCAGCAGTTACGGGATTAATACCGAGCAGTACTTC.

The genes are TRBV3-1 and TRBJ2-1, with TRBD2 matching over 12 bases. V trimming: 4 bases; J trimming: 8 bases; junction bases outside the gene matches: 12. Germline CDR1 is LGHDT and CDR2 is YNNKEL (reference sequence). This CDR3 has 17 residues. The CDR3 region has the DNA TGTGCCAGCAGCCCAGGGGGAGGACTAGCGGGAATCTATGAGCAGTTCTTC. Its translation is CASSPGGGLAGIYEQFF.

This clonotype was found a few times. This chain connects TRBV5-1 to TRBJ2-5, with D unclear. The CDR3 sequence is 15 residues long. Germline V lookup: CDR1 SGHRS, CDR2 YFSETQ. V was clipped by 0 bases and J by 2 bases, with 11 bases between them. CDR3 in DNA: TGCGCCAGCAGCTTGGAGCTGGCTCCGCAAGAGACCCAGTACTTC. It is translated as CASSLELAPQETQYF. Looking up the rest from reference TRBV5-1 and TRBJ2-5 gives the full variable domain: KAGVTQTPRYLIKTRGQQVTLSCSPISGHRSVSWYQQTPGQGLQFLFEYFSETQRNKGNFPGRFSGRQFSNSRSEMNVSTLELGDSALYLCASSLELAPQETQYFGPGTRLLVL.

The chain uses TRBV7-2 and TRBJ2-7; possibly TRBD1 for D (5 bases). The closer fit of TRBJ2-5 to the DNA end suggests the J call may be wrong. CDR1 and CDR2 from the germline V gene are SGHTA and FQGNSA. The CDR3 loop spans 15 amino acids. CDR3 sequence (DNA): TGTGCCAGCAGCTTAGATGGCAGGGTCCGAGAGACCCAGTACTTC. Translation: CASSLDGRVRETQYF.

V is TRBV7-9 and J is TRBJ1-1; D gene unclear. The CDR3 is 12 residues long. The germline gives CDR1 SEHNR, CDR2 FQNEAQ (reference sequence). The V end lost 6 bases, the J end lost 10 bases, and 15 bases lay between the germline ends. For the CDR3, the DNA is TGTGCCAGCAGACTAGGGAATAACGGAGCTTTCTTT. Translation gives CASRLGNNGAFF.

The chain links TRBV12-3 or TRBV12-4 to TRBJ2-3; D remains ambiguous. This CDR3 is 14 amino acids long. The V end lost 5 bases, the J end lost 6 bases, and 15 bases lay between the germline ends. CDR3 sequence: CASSHRAGVDTQYF. The CDR3 DNA sequence: TGTGCCAGCAGTCACCGGGCCGGCGTGGATACGCAGTATTTT.

This clonotype has ten or more counts. V and J are TRBV25-1 and TRBJ2-3, with 8 bases identical to TRBD2. The CDR3 runs 15 residues. Unmatched junction bases numbered 4, after V lost 4 bases and J lost 1 base. Per germline, CDR1 MGHDK and CDR2 SYGVNS. In DNA, the CDR3 is TGTGCCAGCAGTGGACTAGCGTTGGGCACAGATACGCAGTATTTT. This gives the protein CASSGLALGTDTQYF.

This chain uses TRBV3-1 with TRBJ1-4; D gene ambiguous. The CDR3 loop spans 13 amino acids. Germline assignment: CDR1 LGHDT and CDR2 YNNKEL (reference sequence). Trimming cost V 7 bases and J 11 bases, with 17 bases left between them. CDR3 in DNA: TGTGCCAGCACCCTAGCACCAACGGGGAAACTGTTTTTT. Translating it yields CASTLAPTGKLFF.

This clonotype was seen repeatedly, ten times or more. This chain joins TRBV20-1 and TRBJ2-1; 7 bases align to TRBD2. This CDR3 comprises 15 residues. The trim removed 0 bases at V and 6 bases at J, leaving 8 bases unmatched. CDR1 is DFQATT and CDR2 is SNEGSKA in the germline V gene (reference sequence). The CDR3 coding sequence is TGCAGTGCTAGAGATGGGACTACCCCTACCAATGAGCAGTTCTTC. It yields the protein CSARDGTTPTNEQFF.

The rearrangement uses TRBV3-1 and TRBJ1-2; no clear D gene. CDR3 size: 12 residues. The germline gives CDR1 LGHDT, CDR2 YNNKEL (reference sequence). V was trimmed by 1 base and J by 13 bases, leaving 13 bases between them. This CDR3 is CASSQGPTVRTF. The CDR3 DNA reads as TGTGCCAGCAGCCAAGGCCCTACCGTTCGCACCTTC.

The CDR3 spells CASSFGGFNEQYF. In nucleotides, the CDR3 is TGTGCCAGCAGTTTCGGGGGGTTTAACGAGCAGTACTTC. V and J are TRBV28 and TRBJ2-7; TRBD2 aligns across 7 bases. Per germline, CDR1 MDHEN and CDR2 SYDVKM. The CDR3 runs 13 residues. The V segment lost 3 bases and the J segment 5 bases; nucleotides outside the gene matches: 4.

This clonotype showed up just a few times. The V and J genes are TRBV27 and TRBJ2-7; TRBD2 matches at 7 bases. Germline V gene lookup returns CDR1 MNHEY and CDR2 SMNVEV (reference sequence). The CDR3 runs 14 residues. V lost 11 bases and J lost 3; bases outside the gene matches: 13. The CDR3 region is CAAAHGTKGYEQYF. The DNA for the CDR3 is TGTGCCGCCGCCCACGGGACTAAAGGCTACGAGCAGTACTTC.

The chain joins TRBV27 to TRBJ1-5; possible D gene TRBD1, 5 bases. Trimming pared 5 bases from V and 9 bases from J, leaving 20 bases between. The CDR3 runs to 15 residues. Germline CDR1 and CDR2: MNHEY and SMNVEV (reference sequence). The CDR3 reads CASSEGTGGLRPQHF. In nucleotides, the CDR3 is TGTGCCAGCAGTGAGGGAACGGGGGGATTGCGGCCCCAGCATTTT.

The chain links TRBV5-1 to TRBJ1-2; D gene uncertain. Trimming removed 0 bases at V and 3 bases at J, with 12 bases between. CDR1 is SGHRS, CDR2 YFSETQ, per germline. The CDR3 is 15 amino acids. CDR3 amino acids: CASSLAEGRDYGYTF. Written as DNA, the CDR3 is TGCGCCAGCAGCTTGGCCGAGGGAAGGGACTATGGCTACACCTTC.

This chain uses TRBV5-6 with TRBJ2-7, with D possibly matching TRBD1 (5 bases). The CDR3 contains 14 residues. The V and J ends lost 4 bases and 4 bases respectively, with 15 bases between them. Germline V gene data show CDR1 as SGHDT and CDR2 as YYEEEE. CDR3 sequence reads: CASSNSGAGYEQYF. DNA for the CDR3: TGTGCCAGCAGCAATAGTGGTGCAGGGTACGAGCAGTACTTC.

This chain connects TRBV5-1 to TRBJ2-7; a weak D match, TRBD1 (5 bases). Trimming shortened V by 6 bases and J by 2 bases, and 18 bases separated the two germline ends. The germline V gene encodes CDR1 SGHRS and CDR2 YFSETQ. This CDR3 has 15 amino acids. The CDR3, as DNA: TGCGCCAGCACCGCTGGGGCTAGTCCTACCTACGAGCAGTACTTC. It encodes CASTAGASPTYEQYF.

This clonotype was seen ten or more times. The V gene is TRBV20-1, the J gene TRBJ2-7, with unresolved D. The V end was cut by 5 bases, the J end by 2 bases, with 13 bases between. Germline lookup yields CDR1 DFQATT and CDR2 SNEGSKA (reference sequence). The CDR3 is made up of 13 amino acids. The CDR3: CSALAPRPYEQYF. The CDR3 DNA reads as TGCAGTGCTTTAGCACCAAGGCCCTACGAGCAGTACTTC.